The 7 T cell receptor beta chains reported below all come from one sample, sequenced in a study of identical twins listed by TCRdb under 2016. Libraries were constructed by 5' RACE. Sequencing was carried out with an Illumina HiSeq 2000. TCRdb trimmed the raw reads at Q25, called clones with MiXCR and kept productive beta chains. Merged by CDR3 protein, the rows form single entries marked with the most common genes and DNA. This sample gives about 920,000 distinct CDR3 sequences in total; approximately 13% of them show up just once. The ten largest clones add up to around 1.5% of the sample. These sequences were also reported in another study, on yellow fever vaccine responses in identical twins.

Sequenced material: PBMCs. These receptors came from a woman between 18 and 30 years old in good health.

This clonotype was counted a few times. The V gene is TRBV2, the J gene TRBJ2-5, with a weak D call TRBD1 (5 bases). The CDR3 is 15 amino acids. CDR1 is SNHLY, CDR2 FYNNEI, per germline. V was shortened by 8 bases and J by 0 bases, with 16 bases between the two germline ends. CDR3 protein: CASRSGHSNQETQYF. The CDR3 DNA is TGTGCCAGCCGTTCAGGGCATTCAAACCAAGAGACCCAGTACTTC.

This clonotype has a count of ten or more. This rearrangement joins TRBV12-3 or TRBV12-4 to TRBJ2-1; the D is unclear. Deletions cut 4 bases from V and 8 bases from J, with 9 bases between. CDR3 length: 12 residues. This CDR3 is CASSSRWDEQFF. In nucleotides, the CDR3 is TGTGCCAGCAGTTCCAGGTGGGATGAGCAGTTCTTC.

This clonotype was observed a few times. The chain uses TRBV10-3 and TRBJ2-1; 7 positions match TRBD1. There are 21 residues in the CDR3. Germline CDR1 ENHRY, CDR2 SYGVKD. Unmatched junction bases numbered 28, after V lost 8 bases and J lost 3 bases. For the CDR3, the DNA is TGTGCCATCGGACGACCTCGCCAGGGACAGACCTACAGGCCTGACTACAATGAGCAGTTCTTC. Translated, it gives CAIGRPRQGQTYRPDYNEQFF.

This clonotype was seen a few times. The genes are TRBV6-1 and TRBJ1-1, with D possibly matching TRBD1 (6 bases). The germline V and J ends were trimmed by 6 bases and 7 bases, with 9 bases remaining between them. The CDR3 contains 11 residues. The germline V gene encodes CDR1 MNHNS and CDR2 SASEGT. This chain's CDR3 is CASRLQGEAFF. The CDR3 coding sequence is TGTGCCAGCAGGTTACAGGGTGAAGCTTTCTTT.

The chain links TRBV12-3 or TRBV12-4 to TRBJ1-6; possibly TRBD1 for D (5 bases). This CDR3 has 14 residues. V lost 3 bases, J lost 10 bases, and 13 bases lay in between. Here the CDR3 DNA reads TGTGCCAGCAGTTTCGACAGCCTATACTCACCCCTCCACTTT. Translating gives CASSFDSLYSPLHF.

The CDR3 sequence is CASSPTTNEQFF. DNA for the CDR3: TGCGCCAGCAGCCCTACGACGAATGAGCAGTTCTTC. V usage is TRBV5-1 and J usage is TRBJ2-1; D gene uncertain. Trimming took off 4 bases at V and 7 bases at J, with 9 bases between the two ends. Per germline, CDR1 SGHRS and CDR2 YFSETQ. This CDR3 comprises 12 residues.

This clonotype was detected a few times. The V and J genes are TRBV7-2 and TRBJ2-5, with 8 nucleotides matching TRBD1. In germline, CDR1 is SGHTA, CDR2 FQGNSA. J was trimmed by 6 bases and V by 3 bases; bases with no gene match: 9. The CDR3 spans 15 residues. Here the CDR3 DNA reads TGTGCCAGCAGCTTGTGGGCGACAGGGGAACAGACCCAGTACTTC. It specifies CASSLWATGEQTQYF.